The 17 T cell receptor beta chains in this list originate from one sample, sequenced in a study of OX40 agonist ivuxolimab in advanced cancers. Profiling relied on immunoSEQ multiplex PCR, and the TCRdb table lists in-frame clones only, not all of them. The sample holds some 74,000 clones, 90% seen once. Specimen: CD4+ or CD8+ T cells sorted from blood, collected in a trial of the OX40 agonist ivuxolimab. Receptors originate from an adult with an advanced solid tumor such as melanoma, head and neck, liver or kidney cancer.

The chain couples TRBV27 to TRBJ1-4; 7 bases line up with TRBD1. The CDR3 length is 14 residues. In germline, CDR1 is MNHEY, CDR2 SMNVEV (reference sequence). The junction had 5 bases not matched to a gene; V was cut back by 6 bases and J by 4 bases. CDR3 in amino acids: CASSPNRGNEKLFF. Here the CDR3 DNA reads TGTGCCAGCAGCCCTAACAGGGGTAATGAAAAACTGTTTTTT.

V and J are TRBV5-4 and TRBJ1-2; D is possibly TRBD1 (5 bases). Trimming took off 4 bases at V and 1 base at J, with 11 bases between the two ends. Germline values: CDR1 SGHNT, CDR2 YYREEE (reference sequence). The length of the CDR3 is 14 residues. In nucleotides, the CDR3 is TGTGCCAGCAGCCCCCCGGACATTAACTATGGCTACACCTTC. Translation gives CASSPPDINYGYTF.

The chain joins TRBV10-1 to TRBJ1-1; 7 bases are a match to TRBD1. The length of the CDR3 is 19 residues. The trim removed 3 bases at V and 7 bases at J, leaving 23 bases unmatched. CDR1 is WNHNN, CDR2 SYGVQD, per germline (reference sequence). The CDR3 bases are TGCGCCAGCAGTGACCCGGGTACCGGGACAGCGAAACGAGGACTTGAAGCTTTCTTT. This gives the protein CASSDPGTGTAKRGLEAFF.

The chain has TRBV6-6 and TRBJ2-7, with D tentatively TRBD1 (7 bases). The length of the CDR3 is 15 residues. CDR1 is MNHNY and CDR2 is SVGAGI in the germline V gene (reference sequence). V was shortened by 6 bases and J by 3 bases, with 18 bases between the two germline ends. The DNA of the CDR3 is TGTGCCAGCAGCCTCGAGGAGGGGGCGCGCTACGAGCAGTACGTC. Translating it yields CASSLEEGARYEQYV.

The chain carries TRBV19 and TRBJ1-6; weak D call: TRBD1 (6 bases). CDR1 and CDR2 (germline): LNHDA, SQIVND (reference sequence). The CDR3 is made up of 13 amino acids. V was cut by 7 bases and J by 16 bases, with 20 bases left in between. The CDR3 spells CASMEGERSGLHF. In nucleotides, the CDR3 is TGTGCCAGTATGGAGGGGGAACGGTCCGGACTCCACTTT.

V and J are TRBV27 and TRBJ2-7, with 10 bases identical to TRBD2. The V gene end was trimmed by 7 bases and the J gene end by 7 bases; junction bases not matched to a gene: 10. The CDR3 runs to 14 residues. Germline V lookup: CDR1 MNHEY, CDR2 SMNVEV (reference sequence). For the CDR3, the DNA is TGTGCCAGCACCGAGCGGGGGGGCCCCGGAGAGCAGTACTTC. Protein product: CASTERGGPGEQYF.

This CDR3 reads CAISPGDLEKLFF. CDR3 in DNA: TGTGCCATCAGCCCGGGGGACCTTGAAAAACTGTTTTTT. The chain combines TRBV10-3 with TRBJ1-4; possible D gene TRBD1, 5 bases. The CDR3 runs to 13 residues. The V gene lost 6 bases and the J gene lost 7 bases, with 12 bases spanning the gap. Germline CDR1 and CDR2: ENHRY and SYGVKD.

The chain combines TRBV28 with TRBJ1-4; D ambiguous. V gave up 3 bases and J gave up 5 bases, with 16 bases separating them. The CDR3 extends over 16 amino acids. CDR1 is MDHEN and CDR2 is SYDVKM in the germline V gene. The CDR3 coding sequence is TGTGCCAGCAGTTTCCGGCCGACTGATACGAATGAAAAACTGTTTTTT. Its translation is CASSFRPTDTNEKLFF. Complete variable domain (other parts from reference TRBV28 and TRBJ1-4): DVKVTQSSRYLVKRTGEKVFLECVQDMDHENMFWYRQDPGLGLRLIYFSYDVKMKEKGDIPEGYSVSREKKERFSLILESASTNQTSMYLCASSFRPTDTNEKLFFGSGTQLSVL.

The table lists this clone with a few counts. The V call is TRBV11-1, the J call TRBJ1-1, with D maybe TRBD1 (5 bases). The germline V gene encodes CDR1 SGHAT and CDR2 FQDESV (reference sequence). Trimming cost V 4 bases and J 0 bases, with 9 bases left between them. This CDR3 has 14 residues. The CDR3: CASSSRQLNTEAFF. In DNA, the CDR3 is TGTGCCAGCAGCTCGAGACAGCTGAACACTGAAGCTTTCTTT.

This clone came up once. J is TRBJ2-5 and V is TRBV6-1; D may be TRBD1 (5 bases). There are 11 residues in the CDR3. V lost 8 bases, J lost 4 bases, and 8 bases lay in between. The V gene's germline CDR1 is MNHNS and CDR2 SASEGT. CDR3 DNA sequence: TGTGCCAGCCAAGGGGCAGAGACCCAGTACTTC. Its translation: CASQGAETQYF.

CDR3 DNA: TGCGCCAGCAGTCCGGGACGGATCGCCTACGAGCAGTACTTC. The encoded protein is CASSPGRIAYEQYF. The chain joins TRBV5-1 to TRBJ2-7; the D gene could be TRBD1 or TRBD2 (5 bases each). Per the germline V gene, CDR1 is SGHRS and CDR2 is YFSETQ. The CDR3 spans 14 residues. Trimming took 5 bases from V and 2 from J, leaving 14 bases between them.

This chain links TRBV19 with TRBJ2-7, with 11 nucleotides matching TRBD1. Germline assignment: CDR1 LNHDA and CDR2 SQIVND (reference sequence). V trimming: 1 base; J trimming: 2 bases; junction bases outside the gene matches: 7. CDR3 length equals 17 residues. This CDR3 is CASSIGGTGGSAYEQYF. The CDR3 bases are TGTGCCAGTAGTATAGGTGGGACAGGGGGTTCCGCCTACGAGCAGTACTTC.

The rearrangement links TRBV7-2 to TRBJ2-1; 7 nucleotides line up with TRBD1. In germline, CDR1 is SGHTA, CDR2 FQGNSA. This CDR3 is built from 15 residues. The J segment lost 8 bases and the V segment lost 1 base, leaving 8 bases of the junction unmatched. CDR3 residues: CASSLDATGDDEQFF. The DNA of the CDR3 is TGTGCCAGCAGCTTAGATGCCACAGGGGATGATGAGCAGTTCTTC.

The count of this clone is one. The gene calls are TRBV12-5 and TRBJ2-5; D call uncertain. The V end lost 6 bases, the J end lost 5 bases, and 7 bases lay between the germline ends. This CDR3 region has 11 residues. Germline V lookup: CDR1 LGHNT, CDR2 FRNRAP. The CDR3 spells CASGSGETQYF. The CDR3, as DNA: TGTGCTAGTGGCTCCGGTGAGACCCAGTACTTC. Full variable domain (outside the CDR3, taken from reference TRBV12-5 and TRBJ2-5): DARVTQTPRHKVTEMGQEVTMRCQPILGHNTVFWYRQTMMQGLELLAYFRNRAPLDDSGMPKDRFSAEMPDATLATLKIQPSEPRDSAVYFCASGSGETQYFGPGTRLLVL.

V usage is TRBV18 and J usage is TRBJ1-6, with 9 bases aligning to TRBD1. Germline lookup yields CDR1 KGHSH and CDR2 LQKENI. There are 17 residues in the CDR3. After removal of 5 bases from V and 4 bases from J, the junction contained 9 bases not matched to a gene. CDR3 sequence (DNA): TGTGCCAGCTCAGCGCCCACAGGGGGCGGTTATAATTCACCCCTCCACTTT. Translated, it gives CASSAPTGGGYNSPLHF.

This chain uses TRBV6-4 with TRBJ2-7, with a weak D call TRBD1 (5 bases). CDR1 and CDR2 (germline): MRHNA, SNTAGT. There are 14 residues in the CDR3. The V and J ends lost 10 bases and 2 bases respectively, with 18 bases between them. The CDR3 is CATLQEMPPYEQYV. In nucleotides, the CDR3 is TGTGCCACCTTACAGGAAATGCCTCCCTACGAGCAGTACGTC.

The genes are TRBV6-1 and TRBJ2-7; TRBD2 matches at 7 bases. The CDR3 extends over 14 amino acids. Germline CDR1 MNHNS, CDR2 SASEGT. J lost 4 bases, V lost 7 bases, and 10 bases had no gene match. The CDR3 reads CASKTGGGTYEQYF. The CDR3 region has the DNA TGTGCCAGCAAAACAGGCGGGGGAACGTACGAGCAGTACTTC.